The 32 T cell receptor beta chains presented below share a single source sample, sequenced in a study of PD-1 blockade in classical Hodgkin lymphoma. Assay: immunoSEQ multiplex PCR; the TCRdb copy retains only in-frame clones and omits some. The table has 57,000 or so clones, about 91% seen once. Relapse after autologous stem cell transplantation occurred in every patient, and brentuximab vedotin exposure varied. Sequencing was performed on peripheral blood mononuclear cells (PBMCs), taken at baseline. The source is a human donor with classical Hodgkin lymphoma.

The J gene is TRBJ2-7, the V gene TRBV30, with D perhaps given as TRBD1 or TRBD2 (5 bases each). Trimming cost V 2 bases and J 2 bases, with 10 bases left between them. The CDR3 consists of 13 residues. CDR1 and CDR2 (germline): GTSNPN, SVGIG (reference sequence). This chain's CDR3 is CAWSTQGPYEQYF. DNA of the CDR3: TGTGCCTGGAGTACCCAGGGACCCTACGAGCAGTACTTC.

This chain links TRBV7-9 with TRBJ1-1; a possible D gene is TRBD1 (6 bases). V lost 2 bases and J lost 3, with 13 bases in between. The germline V gene encodes CDR1 SEHNR and CDR2 FQNEAQ (reference sequence). This CDR3 spans 15 amino acids. CDR3 in DNA: TGTGCCAGCAGCTTACTCTACAGGGCTGACACTGAAGCTTTCTTT. Its protein is CASSLLYRADTEAFF.

This clone came up many times. The rearrangement uses TRBV2 and TRBJ2-1, with D uncertain. The CDR3 length is 13 residues. V dropped 4 bases and J dropped 3 bases, with 7 bases sitting between them. Germline CDR1 is SNHLY and CDR2 is FYNNEI. In nucleotides, the CDR3 is TGTGCCAGCAGTGGAAGAGACTACAATGAGCAGTTCTTC. This gives the protein CASSGRDYNEQFF.

This clone has just one count. The chain uses TRBV11-2 and TRBJ1-1; tentatively, D is TRBD1 (5 bases). The V gene's germline CDR1 is SGHAT and CDR2 FQNNGV. The V end lost 6 bases, the J end lost 8 bases, and 16 bases lay between the germline ends. The CDR3 loop spans 13 amino acids. CDR3 sequence reads: CASRRDLKREAFF. Written as DNA, the CDR3 is TGTGCCAGCAGACGGGACCTTAAAAGGGAAGCTTTCTTT.

The CDR3 nucleotides read TGTGCCAGCAGCTTAGAAGGACAGGTGTGGACCCAGTACTTC. Translating gives CASSLEGQVWTQYF. The V call is TRBV7-6, the J call TRBJ2-5; TRBD1 agrees at 7 bases. The CDR3 covers 14 residues. CDR1 SGHVS and CDR2 FNYEAQ come from the germline V gene. Losses at the gene ends were 1 base for V and 7 bases for J; bases not matched to a gene: 6.

V is TRBV4-3 and J is TRBJ2-7, with 12 bases fitting TRBD2. V was pared by 0 bases and J by 5 bases, with 5 bases of the junction left unmatched. This CDR3 region has 16 residues. Per germline, CDR1 LGHNA and CDR2 YSLEER. In DNA, the CDR3 is TGCGCCAGCAGCCAAGATCTAGGACTAGCGGGGAACGAGCAGTACTTC. Translation: CASSQDLGLAGNEQYF.

This chain connects TRBV5-4 to TRBJ1-3, with no clear D. V lost 5 bases and J 4 bases, leaving 4 bases between the germline ends. This CDR3 contains 11 residues. Germline V lookup: CDR1 SGHNT, CDR2 YYREEE (reference sequence). The CDR3 DNA is TGTGCCAGCAGGTCCGGAAACACCATATATTTT. Amino acid sequence: CASRSGNTIYF.

The genes are TRBV7-4 and TRBJ2-4; 14 bases line up with TRBD2. Germline V lookup: CDR1 SGHVT, CDR2 SQSDAQ. V trimming: 4 bases; J trimming: 0 bases; junction bases outside the gene matches: 8. The CDR3 has 19 residues. The CDR3 loop reads CASSSSTSGGDVAKNIQYF. As DNA, the CDR3 is TGTGCCAGCAGCTCATCGACTAGCGGGGGGGATGTAGCCAAAAACATTCAGTACTTC.

The chain has TRBV6-5 and TRBJ1-1; D might be TRBD1 (6 bases). V was pared by 6 bases and J by 5 bases, with 19 bases between. The germline V gene encodes CDR1 MNHEY and CDR2 SVGAGI. This CDR3 comprises 15 residues. For the CDR3, the DNA is TGTGCCAGCAGAAAAAAGGGGGAGGTGGGGACTGAAGCTTTCTTT. This sequence encodes CASRKKGEVGTEAFF.

CDR3 coding DNA: TGTGCCAGCAGGGGACCCTGGCACACTGAAGCTTTCTTT. Translating it yields CASRGPWHTEAFF. This sequence joins TRBV2 and TRBJ1-1, with a tentative D call TRBD1 (5 bases). CDR3 length equals 13 residues. Trimming removed 6 bases from V and 3 bases from J, with 11 bases in between. From germline, CDR1 is SNHLY and CDR2 FYNNEI.

The CDR3 DNA is TGTGCCAGCATCCCTCCGGGCCGCAATCAGCCCCAGCATTTT. Translating gives CASIPPGRNQPQHF. This chain connects TRBV7-2 to TRBJ1-5; D is unresolved. Germline V gives CDR1 SGHTA, CDR2 FQGNSA. V was pared by 7 bases and J by 2 bases, with 12 bases between. There are 14 residues in the CDR3.

The chain carries TRBV10-3 and TRBJ2-3; 16 bases agree with TRBD2. The germline gives CDR1 ENHRY, CDR2 SYGVKD. This CDR3 is built from 17 residues. V gave up 7 bases and J gave up 6 bases; unmatched junction bases: 10. The CDR3 DNA follows: TGTGCCATCACCCCCGGGACTAGCGGGGGGGGTCAGGATACGCAGTATTTT. The encoded protein is CAITPGTSGGGQDTQYF.

V usage is TRBV7-2 and J usage is TRBJ2-3; a possible D gene is TRBD1 (7 bases). Germline V lookup: CDR1 SGHTA, CDR2 FQGNSA. The V gene lost 3 bases and the J gene lost 4 bases, with 11 bases spanning the gap. The CDR3 consists of 14 residues. CDR3 nucleotides: TGTGCCAGCAGCTTCGGCAGGGGGGCAGATACGCAGTATTTT. It yields the protein CASSFGRGADTQYF.

This clone was counted between two and nine times. The CDR3 DNA is TGCGCCAGCAGCTTTAGTACAGTAGGGGCCAACGTCCTGACTTTC. Translating it yields CASSFSTVGANVLTF. The chain has TRBV5-1 and TRBJ2-6; D uncertain. In germline, CDR1 is SGHRS, CDR2 YFSETQ. This CDR3 is 15 amino acids long. V lost 2 bases and J lost 4, with 10 bases in between.

The J gene is TRBJ1-6, the V gene TRBV7-8; D possibly corresponds to TRBD1 (5 bases). Germline V gene lookup returns CDR1 SGHVS and CDR2 FQNEAQ. Trimming took 6 bases from V and 1 from J, leaving 19 bases between them. The CDR3 loop spans 18 amino acids. The CDR3: CASSWGLLLGSYNSPLHF. The CDR3 DNA sequence: TGTGCCAGCAGTTGGGGACTCCTCTTGGGGTCCTATAATTCACCCCTCCACTTT.

V usage is TRBV5-1 and J usage is TRBJ1-4, with 7 bases identical to TRBD1. V lost 2 bases and J lost 0; bases outside the gene matches: 7. Germline V gene lookup returns CDR1 SGHRS and CDR2 YFSETQ. This CDR3 contains 17 residues. The CDR3: CASSLGGGWATNEKLFF. For the CDR3, the DNA is TGCGCCAGCAGCTTAGGAGGGGGCTGGGCAACTAATGAAAAACTGTTTTTT.

This chain connects TRBV19 to TRBJ1-1; D is unclear. V was clipped by 3 bases and J by 5 bases, with 10 bases between them. Per the germline V gene, CDR1 is LNHDA and CDR2 is SQIVND (reference sequence). This CDR3 contains 13 residues. The CDR3 here is CASSIRERTEAFF. The CDR3 nucleotides are TGTGCCAGTAGTATCCGTGAACGGACTGAAGCTTTCTTT.

This chain connects TRBV30 to TRBJ1-5; the D is unclear. V was pared by 0 bases and J by 6 bases, with 15 bases between. The CDR3 covers 15 residues. Germline lookup yields CDR1 GTSNPN and CDR2 SVGIG (reference sequence). The CDR3 DNA sequence: TGTGCCTGGAGTGTCTGGCGGGGATCAGGTCAGCCCCAGCATTTT. Protein: CAWSVWRGSGQPQHF.

V and J are TRBV30 and TRBJ2-7; 7 bases map to TRBD1. From germline, CDR1 is GTSNPN and CDR2 SVGIG (reference sequence). V dropped 3 bases and J dropped 7; count of bases not matched to a gene: 15. The CDR3 has 15 residues. The CDR3 reads CAWSPIVVTGREQYF. The CDR3 DNA reads as TGTGCCTGGAGCCCGATAGTTGTGACAGGGCGGGAGCAGTACTTC.

A word on this clone: Other nucleotide sequences from this sample produce the same CDR3. CDR3 region: CASSLGQDPYEQYF. CDR3 bases: TGCGCCAGCAGCTTGGGGCAGGACCCCTACGAGCAGTACTTC. The V gene is TRBV5-1, the J gene TRBJ2-7, with D uncertain. Trimming took off 0 bases at V and 2 bases at J, with 9 bases between the two ends. CDR1 SGHRS and CDR2 YFSETQ come from the germline V gene. This CDR3 is 14 amino acids long.

DNA for the CDR3: TGTGCCAGCAGCCCGACCGGGGGGGCCCTAGAGACCCAGTACTTC. This translates into CASSPTGGALETQYF. This chain connects TRBV7-7 to TRBJ2-5; 8 nucleotides match TRBD2. V lost 5 bases, J lost 4 bases, and 9 bases stayed unmatched. The germline gives CDR1 SSHAT, CDR2 FNYEAQ (reference sequence). The CDR3 loop spans 15 amino acids.

The chain employs TRBV7-9 and TRBJ1-5; D perhaps matches TRBD1 (5 bases). This CDR3 has 16 amino acids. Germline CDR1 is SEHNR and CDR2 is FQNEAQ (reference sequence). The germline V and J ends were trimmed by 3 bases and 3 bases, with 15 bases remaining between them. The CDR3 region is CASSLSTVIPNQPQHF. The DNA of the CDR3 is TGTGCCAGCAGCTTGTCGACAGTAATCCCCAATCAGCCCCAGCATTTT.

V is TRBV6-1 and J is TRBJ1-6; D unclear. Germline lookup yields CDR1 MNHNS and CDR2 SASEGT. The CDR3 totals 13 residues. V dropped 8 bases and J dropped 3 bases, with 8 bases sitting between them. The CDR3 region is CASLKDYNSPLHF. CDR3 bases: TGTGCCAGCCTGAAGGACTATAATTCACCCCTCCACTTT.

The rearrangement links TRBV25-1 to TRBJ2-7; TRBD1 agrees at 7 bases. The germline CDR1 and CDR2 sequences are MGHDK and SYGVNS. The CDR3 has 14 amino acids. Trimming took 2 bases from V and 3 from J; bases not matched to a gene: 4. This CDR3 reads CASSEVGQYYEQYF. DNA of the CDR3: TGTGCCAGCAGTGAAGTGGGACAGTACTACGAGCAGTACTTC.

This clone was seen only once. The J gene is TRBJ2-7, the V gene TRBV5-1; 9 bases fit TRBD2. V shed 4 bases, J shed 6 bases, and the junction held 5 bases outside the gene matches. The CDR3 extends over 13 amino acids. Germline assignment: CDR1 SGHRS and CDR2 YFSETQ. CDR3 nucleotides: TGCGCCAGCAGCCCGGGACTAGCCCTCGAGCAGTACTTC. This gives the protein CASSPGLALEQYF. The whole variable domain, filled in from reference TRBV5-1 and TRBJ2-7, reads KAGVTQTPRYLIKTRGQQVTLSCSPISGHRSVSWYQQTPGQGLQFLFEYFSETQRNKGNFPGRFSGRQFSNSRSEMNVSTLELGDSALYLCASSPGLALEQYFGPGTRLTVT.

This clone came up once. The chain employs TRBV18 and TRBJ1-1; D remains ambiguous. This CDR3 has 16 residues. V lost 1 base to trimming and J lost 0 bases, with 12 bases between them. Germline assignment: CDR1 KGHSH and CDR2 LQKENI. CDR3 sequence reads: CASSPQDFSLNTEAFF. The CDR3 DNA sequence: TGTGCCAGCTCACCACAGGACTTTAGCTTGAACACTGAAGCTTTCTTT.

The chain recombines TRBV5-5 with TRBJ1-2; 7 bases are a match to TRBD1. The V segment lost 0 bases and the J segment 4 bases; nucleotides outside the gene matches: 3. From germline, CDR1 is SGHKS and CDR2 YYEKEE (reference sequence). CDR3 size: 14 residues. Here the CDR3 reads CASSLDWTGYGYTF. CDR3 coding DNA: TGTGCCAGCAGCTTGGATTGGACAGGCTATGGCTACACCTTC.

The gene calls are TRBV10-3 and TRBJ2-3; D gene unclear. There are 12 residues in the CDR3. CDR1 is ENHRY, CDR2 SYGVKD, per germline. The germline V and J ends were trimmed by 0 bases and 5 bases, with 3 bases remaining between them. CDR3 coding DNA: TGTGCCATCAGTGAGTCCCAAGATACGCAGTATTTT. It yields the protein CAISESQDTQYF.

The chain uses TRBV6-6 and TRBJ1-5; 8 nucleotides agree with TRBD1. Germline V gene sequence: CDR1 MNHNY, CDR2 SVGAGI (reference sequence). V lost 7 bases, J lost 6 bases, and 8 bases stayed unmatched. This CDR3 contains 14 residues. The CDR3 loop is CASNTGQGVQPQHF. The DNA of the CDR3 is TGTGCCAGCAATACCGGACAGGGAGTTCAGCCCCAGCATTTT.

J is TRBJ1-4 and V is TRBV19; D possibly corresponds to TRBD1 (5 bases). Trimming took 6 bases from V and 3 from J, leaving 11 bases between them. This CDR3 contains 14 residues. Germline V CDR1 and CDR2: LNHDA, SQIVND (reference sequence). The CDR3 is CASSTGFPNEKLFF. The CDR3 coding sequence is TGTGCCAGTAGCACAGGCTTCCCTAATGAAAAACTGTTTTTT. The full variable domain, rest sourced from reference TRBV19 and TRBJ1-4, is DGGITQSPKYLFRKEGQNVTLSCEQNLNHDAMYWYRQDPGQGLRLIYYSQIVNDFQKGDIAEGYSVSREKKESFPLTVTSAQKNPTAFYLCASSTGFPNEKLFFGSGTQLSVL.

This sequence joins TRBV6-6 and TRBJ1-2; D gene ambiguous. The CDR3 has 14 amino acids. Germline V CDR1 and CDR2: MNHNY, SVGAGI (reference sequence). Trimming took 5 bases from V and 6 from J, leaving 16 bases between them. Here the CDR3 DNA reads TGTGCCAGCAGTCCCACTTGGGCGCGCGATGGCTACACCTTC. Its protein is CASSPTWARDGYTF.

The J gene is TRBJ2-1, the V gene TRBV11-2; D unresolved. V lost 5 bases, J lost 4 bases, and 15 bases lay in between. CDR1 and CDR2 (germline): SGHAT, FQNNGV. This CDR3 is built from 15 residues. CDR3: CASSISVWQYNEQFF. The CDR3 DNA reads as TGTGCCAGCAGCATCTCCGTATGGCAATACAATGAGCAGTTCTTC.